The clone carrying this T cell receptor beta chain was counted only a few times. The antigen remains unidentified. In making TCR beta libraries, quantitative 5'-RACE with molecular barcodes was used. Each CDR3 protein gets one entry after TCRdb re-called the 5' RACE reads with MiXCR. The sample consists of about 800,000 distinct CDR3 sequences, over 9.5% of them appearing once. Germline lookup yields CDR1 MNHEY and CDR2 SMNVEV (reference sequence). The CDR3 is made up of 15 amino acids. V was shortened by 4 bases and J by 1 base, with 13 bases between the two germline ends. These data come from a study of CD8 T cells in ankylosing spondylitis. Broader study findings: Among TCR beta sequences, a motif of about 8 highly homologous variants appeared characteristic of ankylosing spondylitis blood. Relatively scarce in peripheral blood, disease-linked clones were CD8+. Reports of some motif variants in reactive arthritis synovial fluid and blood predate this one. Significantly higher representation of disease-linked clones was reported for matched ankylosing spondylitis synovial fluid.

The clonotype was recovered from a male donor with ankylosing spondylitis. The material sequenced was blood, either unsorted or a sorted T cell fraction (not recorded which). The chain recombines TRBV27 with TRBJ1-1, with D hard to call. The chain's CDR3 is CASSSEGAGNTEAFF. Written as DNA, the CDR3 is TGTGCCAGCAGTTCCGAAGGCGCAGGGAACACTGAAGCTTTCTTT.